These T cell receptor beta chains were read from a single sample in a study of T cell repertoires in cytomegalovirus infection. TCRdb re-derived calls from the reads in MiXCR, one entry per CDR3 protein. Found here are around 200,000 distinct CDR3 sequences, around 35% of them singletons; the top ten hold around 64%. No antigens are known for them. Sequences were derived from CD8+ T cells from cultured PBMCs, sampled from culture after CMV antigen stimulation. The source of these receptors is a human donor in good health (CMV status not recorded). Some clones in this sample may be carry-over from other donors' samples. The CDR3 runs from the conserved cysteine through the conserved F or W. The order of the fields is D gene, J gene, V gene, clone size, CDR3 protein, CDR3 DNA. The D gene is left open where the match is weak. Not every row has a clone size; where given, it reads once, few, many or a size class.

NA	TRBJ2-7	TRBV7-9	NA	CASSLEGETYEQYF	TGTGCCAGCAGCTTAGAAGGAGAAACCTACGAGCAGTACTTC
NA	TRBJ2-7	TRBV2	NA	CASTIAQRAYEQYF	TGTGCCAGCACTATCGCACAGAGAGCCTACGAGCAGTACTTC
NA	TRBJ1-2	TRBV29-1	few	CSVDLRDGNNYGYTF	TGCAGCGTTGACCTCCGGGACGGCAACAATTATGGCTACACCTTC
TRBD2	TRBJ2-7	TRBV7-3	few	CASSPGLTGEQYF	TGTGCCAGCAGCCCGGGACTAACGGGCGAGCAGTACTTC
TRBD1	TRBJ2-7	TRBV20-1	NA	CSARGGQGSGEQYF	TGCAGTGCTAGAGGGGGACAGGGATCAGGCGAGCAGTACTTC
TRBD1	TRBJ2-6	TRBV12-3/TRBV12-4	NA	CASSFYPTGEGANVLTF	TGTGCCAGCAGTTTCTATCCAACAGGGGAAGGGGCCAACGTCCTGACTTTC
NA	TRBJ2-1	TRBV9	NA	CASSPGGGGYNEQFF	TGTGCCAGCAGCCCTGGGGGGGGCGGGTACAATGAGCAGTTCTTC
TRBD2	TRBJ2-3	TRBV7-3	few	CASSFLAGVTDTQYF	TGTGCCAGCAGCTTCCTAGCGGGGGTCACAGATACGCAGTATTTT
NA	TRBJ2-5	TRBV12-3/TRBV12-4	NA	CASSLTDQETQYF	TGTGCCAGCAGTTTAACGGACCAAGAGACCCAGTACTTC
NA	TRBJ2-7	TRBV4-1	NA	CASSPPGTQALYEQYF	TGCGCCAGCAGCCCCCCAGGGACCCAGGCCCTCTACGAGCAGTACTTC
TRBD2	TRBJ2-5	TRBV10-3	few	CAISVRGTNQETQYF	TGTGCCATCAGTGTGCGTGGGACTAACCAAGAGACCCAGTACTTC
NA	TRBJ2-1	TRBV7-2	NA	CASSLGGLGIYNEQFF	TGTGCCAGCAGCTTAGGGGGGCTCGGGATTTACAATGAGCAGTTCTTC
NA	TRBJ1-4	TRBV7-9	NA	CASSYTGDEKLFF	TGTGCCAGCAGCTACACTGGAGACGAAAAACTGTTTTTT
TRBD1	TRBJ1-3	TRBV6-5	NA	CASSSDRGGNTIYF	TGTGCCAGCAGTTCTGACAGGGGAGGAAACACCATATATTTT
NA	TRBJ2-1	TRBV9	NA	CASSVGGGAAKDEQFF	TGTGCCAGCAGCGTAGGTGGGGGAGCGGCGAAGGATGAGCAGTTCTTC
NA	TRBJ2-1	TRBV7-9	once	CASSRGTRPFF	TGTGCCAGCAGCAGGGGGACCCGCCCGTTCTTC
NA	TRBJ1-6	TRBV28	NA	CASSPYRTSNSPLHF	TGTGCCAGCAGTCCCTACAGGACATCAAATTCACCCCTCCACTTT
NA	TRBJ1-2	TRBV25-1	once	CASSEFGQRANYGYTF	TGTGCCAGCAGTGAATTTGGACAAAGAGCTAACTATGGCTACACCTTC
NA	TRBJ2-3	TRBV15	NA	CATSRAQEGRGRGDTQYF	TGTGCCACCAGCAGAGCGCAAGAGGGTCGGGGTCGAGGAGATACGCAGTATTTT
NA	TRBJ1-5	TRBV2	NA	CASRDQAASNQPQHF	TGTGCCAGCAGGGACCAGGCAGCTAGCAATCAGCCCCAGCATTTT
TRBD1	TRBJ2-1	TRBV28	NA	CASNPGTGAVKEQFF	TGTGCCAGCAACCCGGGGACAGGGGCCGTCAAGGAGCAGTTCTTC
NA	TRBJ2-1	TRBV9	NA	CASSSGLFRFF	TGTGCCAGCAGCTCGGGACTTTTCCGGTTCTTC
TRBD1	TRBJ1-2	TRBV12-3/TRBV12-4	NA	CASSLGQATYGYTF	TGTGCCAGCAGTTTGGGACAGGCCACCTATGGCTACACCTTC
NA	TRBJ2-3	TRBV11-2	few	CASSLFSFRDTQYF	TGTGCCAGCAGCCTCTTCTCTTTCAGAGATACGCAGTATTTT
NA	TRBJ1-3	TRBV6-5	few	CASTTGLSGNTIYF	TGTGCCAGCACTACAGGACTCTCTGGAAACACCATATATTTT
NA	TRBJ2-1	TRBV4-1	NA	CASSHLALMDEQFF	TGTGCCAGCAGCCATCTAGCCCTGATGGATGAGCAGTTCTTC
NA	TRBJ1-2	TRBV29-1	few	CSVVLEGVGYTF	TGCAGCGTTGTGTTAGAAGGGGTGGGCTACACCTTC
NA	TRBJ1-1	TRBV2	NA	CASSDRTTGSRNTEAFF	TGTGCCAGCAGTGACCGTACTACAGGGTCCCGGAACACTGAAGCTTTCTTT
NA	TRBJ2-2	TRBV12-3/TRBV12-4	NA	CASTENTGELFF	TGTGCCAGCACCGAGAACACCGGGGAGCTGTTTTTT
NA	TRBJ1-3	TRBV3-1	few	CASSHEDVSLLGNTIYF	TGTGCCAGCAGCCACGAGGACGTCTCCCTGCTTGGAAACACCATATATTTT
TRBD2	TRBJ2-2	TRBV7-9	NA	CASSPTSGENTGELFF	TGTGCCAGCAGTCCGACTAGCGGGGAAAACACCGGGGAGCTGTTTTTT
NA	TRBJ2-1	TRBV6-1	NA	CASRGGLGEQFF	TGTGCCAGCAGGGGGGGCCTGGGGGAGCAGTTCTTC
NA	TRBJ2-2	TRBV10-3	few	CAISESSQGRSTGELFF	TGTGCCATCAGTGAGTCGTCCCAGGGGCGCTCCACCGGGGAGCTGTTTTTT
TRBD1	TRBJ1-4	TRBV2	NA	CASRGTGQNEKLFF	TGTGCCAGCAGAGGGACAGGTCAAAATGAAAAACTGTTTTTT
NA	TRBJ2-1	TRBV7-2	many	CASMPRLTSAYNEQFF	TGTGCCAGCATGCCTCGACTCACTTCAGCCTACAATGAGCAGTTCTTC
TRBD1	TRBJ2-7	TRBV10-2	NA	CASSVDRGRGIYEQYF	TGCGCCAGCAGTGTGGACAGGGGGCGAGGGATCTACGAGCAGTACTTC
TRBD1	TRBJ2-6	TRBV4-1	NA	CASSQGGRGPSGANVLTF	TGCGCCAGCAGCCAAGGGGGCAGGGGGCCTTCTGGGGCCAACGTCCTGACTTTC
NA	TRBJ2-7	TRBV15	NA	CATSSTTFAYEQYF	TGTGCCACCAGCAGTACGACATTCGCCTACGAGCAGTACTTC